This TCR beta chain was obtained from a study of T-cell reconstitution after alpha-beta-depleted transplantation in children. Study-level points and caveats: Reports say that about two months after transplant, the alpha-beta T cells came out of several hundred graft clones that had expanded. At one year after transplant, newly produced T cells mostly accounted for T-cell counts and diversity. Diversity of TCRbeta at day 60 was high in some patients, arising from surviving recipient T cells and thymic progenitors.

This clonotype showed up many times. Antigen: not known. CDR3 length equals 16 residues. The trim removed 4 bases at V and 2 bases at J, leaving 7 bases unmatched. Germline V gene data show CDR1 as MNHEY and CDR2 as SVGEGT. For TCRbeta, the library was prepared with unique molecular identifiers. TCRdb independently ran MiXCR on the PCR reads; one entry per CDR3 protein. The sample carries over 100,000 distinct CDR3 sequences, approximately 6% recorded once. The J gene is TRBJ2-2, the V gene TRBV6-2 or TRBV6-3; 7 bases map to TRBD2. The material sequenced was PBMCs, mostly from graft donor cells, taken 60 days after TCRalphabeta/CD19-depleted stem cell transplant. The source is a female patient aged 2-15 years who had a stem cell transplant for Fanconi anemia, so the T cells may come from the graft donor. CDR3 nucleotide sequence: TGTGCCAGCAGTTTTCTAGCGGCAATCAACACCGGGGAGCTGTTTTTT. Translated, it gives CASSFLAAINTGELFF.